A selection of T cell receptor beta chains follows, all from one sample in a study of T cell changes during pregnancy in multiple sclerosis. Data came from immunoSEQ multiplex PCR; TCRdb stores just in-frame clones and leaves some out. The sample consists of 70,000 to 80,000 clones, roughly 91% of them appearing once. Material: peripheral blood, obtained in the first trimester of pregnancy. All receptors derive from a female donor with multiple sclerosis, enrolled in a pregnancy study. The CDR3 runs from the conserved cysteine through the conserved F or W. A D gene is named only where the DNA matches it firmly. Rows may omit the clone size; those that give it use once, few, many or a size class.

d_call: TRBD2; j_call: TRBJ2-1; v_call: TRBV7-3; clone_size: .; cdr3_aa: CASSPLPLAGAVSYNEQFF; cdr3_nt: TGTGCCAGCAGCCCCCTCCCACTAGCGGGGGCCGTCTCCTACAATGAGCAGTTCTTC
d_call: .; j_call: TRBJ2-7; v_call: TRBV20-1; clone_size: .; cdr3_aa: CSARGHYEQYF; cdr3_nt: TGCAGTGCTAGGGGACACTACGAGCAGTACTTC
d_call: .; j_call: TRBJ1-4; v_call: TRBV7-9; clone_size: once; cdr3_aa: CASSLHILALPEKLFF; cdr3_nt: TGTGCCAGCAGCTTACATATCTTAGCACTACCGGAAAAACTGTTTTTT
d_call: TRBD2; j_call: TRBJ2-3; v_call: TRBV19; clone_size: .; cdr3_aa: CASSRLAGGLEDTQYF; cdr3_nt: TGTGCCAGTAGTCGACTAGCGGGGGGGCTGGAGGATACGCAGTATTTT
d_call: .; j_call: TRBJ1-4; v_call: TRBV5-1; clone_size: once; cdr3_aa: CASSLGHVGANEKLFF; cdr3_nt: TGCGCCAGCAGCTTGGGACATGTCGGGGCTAATGAAAAACTGTTTTTT
d_call: .; j_call: TRBJ1-1; v_call: TRBV6-1; clone_size: .; cdr3_aa: CASSTTRLNTEAFF; cdr3_nt: TGTGCCAGCAGCACTACAAGGCTGAACACTGAAGCTTTCTTT
d_call: TRBD1; j_call: TRBJ2-7; v_call: TRBV5-1; clone_size: .; cdr3_aa: CASSQDRGQGYF; cdr3_nt: TGCGCCAGCAGCCAAGACAGGGGCCAGGGGTACTTC
d_call: .; j_call: TRBJ2-2; v_call: TRBV5-5; clone_size: .; cdr3_aa: CASSLRREDTGELFF; cdr3_nt: TGTGCCAGCAGCTTGCGCAGGGAGGACACCGGGGAGCTGTTTTTT
d_call: .; j_call: TRBJ2-7; v_call: TRBV7-7; clone_size: .; cdr3_aa: CASSPDTNSYEQYF; cdr3_nt: TGTGCCAGCAGCCCGGACACTAATTCCTACGAGCAGTACTTC
d_call: .; j_call: TRBJ2-1; v_call: TRBV2; clone_size: .; cdr3_aa: CASSVSRGSYNEQFF; cdr3_nt: TGTGCCAGCAGTGTATCTCGGGGGTCATACAATGAGCAGTTCTTC
d_call: TRBD2; j_call: TRBJ2-7; v_call: TRBV6-4; clone_size: .; cdr3_aa: CASSERLAGVGEQYF; cdr3_nt: TGTGCCAGCAGTGAACGGCTAGCGGGAGTAGGGGAGCAGTACTTC
d_call: .; j_call: TRBJ2-1; v_call: TRBV2; clone_size: .; cdr3_aa: CASSEAQGKTNQFF; cdr3_nt: TGTGCCAGCAGTGAAGCGCAAGGGAAGACTAATCAGTTCTTC
d_call: .; j_call: TRBJ2-1; v_call: TRBV4-2; clone_size: .; cdr3_aa: CASSQEGSLGSYNEQFF; cdr3_nt: TGTGCCAGCAGCCAAGAGGGCAGTCTGGGCTCCTACAATGAGCAGTTCTTC
d_call: .; j_call: TRBJ1-6; v_call: TRBV5-6; clone_size: once; cdr3_aa: CASSFAGPRALGNSPLHF; cdr3_nt: TGTGCCAGCAGCTTCGCGGGGCCGCGGGCGCTAGGAAATTCACCCCTCCACTTT
d_call: TRBD2; j_call: TRBJ2-4; v_call: TRBV10-3; clone_size: .; cdr3_aa: CAISESGGENIQYF; cdr3_nt: TGTGCCATCAGTGAAAGCGGGGGAGAAAACATTCAGTACTTC
d_call: TRBD1; j_call: TRBJ1-2; v_call: TRBV9; clone_size: .; cdr3_aa: CASSPLPGQFWGYTF; cdr3_nt: TGTGCCAGCAGCCCACTACCGGGACAGTTCTGGGGCTACACCTTC
d_call: .; j_call: TRBJ1-1; v_call: TRBV9; clone_size: .; cdr3_aa: CASSVAPEASEAFF; cdr3_nt: TGTGCCAGCAGCGTAGCCCCGGAGGCCTCTGAAGCTTTCTTT
d_call: .; j_call: TRBJ2-2; v_call: TRBV11-2; clone_size: .; cdr3_aa: CASSLVIAGTGELFF; cdr3_nt: TGTGCCAGCAGCTTAGTAATAGCAGGGACCGGGGAGCTGTTTTTT
d_call: TRBD1; j_call: TRBJ2-7; v_call: TRBV5-4; clone_size: .; cdr3_aa: CASTVDRDLYEQYF; cdr3_nt: TGTGCCAGCACCGTGGACAGGGACCTCTACGAGCAGTACTTC
d_call: TRBD2; j_call: TRBJ2-7; v_call: TRBV27; clone_size: .; cdr3_aa: CASMDTMRVGGGYEQYF; cdr3_nt: TGTGCCAGCATGGACACTATGCGGGTCGGCGGGGGGTACGAGCAGTACTTC
d_call: .; j_call: TRBJ1-1; v_call: TRBV28; clone_size: once; cdr3_aa: CASRGEWAEAFF; cdr3_nt: TGTGCCAGCAGGGGAGAATGGGCTGAAGCTTTCTTT
d_call: .; j_call: TRBJ1-2; v_call: TRBV2; clone_size: .; cdr3_aa: CASSREGHTGYTF; cdr3_nt: TGTGCCAGCAGCAGGGAGGGTCATACTGGCTACACCTTC
d_call: TRBD1; j_call: TRBJ2-7; v_call: TRBV7-8; clone_size: few; cdr3_aa: CASSLKIGTAYEQYF; cdr3_nt: TGTGCCAGCAGCTTAAAGATTGGGACAGCCTACGAGCAGTACTTC
d_call: TRBD2; j_call: TRBJ2-7; v_call: TRBV7-6; clone_size: .; cdr3_aa: CASSSDSGGAYEQYF; cdr3_nt: TGTGCCAGCAGCTCCGACAGCGGGGGGGCTTACGAGCAGTACTTC
d_call: TRBD2; j_call: TRBJ2-7; v_call: TRBV7-2; clone_size: .; cdr3_aa: CASSSYPSGNPSYEQYF; cdr3_nt: TGTGCCAGCAGCTCATACCCCAGCGGGAACCCTTCTTACGAGCAGTACTTC
d_call: TRBD1; j_call: TRBJ1-3; v_call: TRBV5-6; clone_size: .; cdr3_aa: CASSEGAGYSGNTIYF; cdr3_nt: TGTGCCAGCAGCGAGGGGGCAGGGTACTCTGGAAACACCATATATTTT
d_call: .; j_call: TRBJ1-2; v_call: TRBV29-1; clone_size: .; cdr3_aa: CSVAGDSVHYGYTF; cdr3_nt: TGCAGCGTTGCAGGGGATTCAGTGCACTATGGCTACACCTTC
d_call: .; j_call: TRBJ1-5; v_call: TRBV4-2; clone_size: .; cdr3_aa: CASSQDRNQPQHF; cdr3_nt: TGTGCCAGCAGCCAAGACAGAAATCAGCCCCAGCATTTT
d_call: .; j_call: TRBJ1-2; v_call: TRBV6-5; clone_size: .; cdr3_aa: CASSPDSPNLNGYTF; cdr3_nt: TGTGCCAGCAGTCCGGACAGTCCAAACCTAAATGGCTACACCTTC
d_call: .; j_call: TRBJ2-7; v_call: TRBV14; clone_size: .; cdr3_aa: CASSPWTGSYEQYF; cdr3_nt: TGTGCCAGCAGCCCCTGGACGGGGTCCTACGAGCAGTACTTC
d_call: TRBD2; j_call: TRBJ2-1; v_call: TRBV7-9; clone_size: .; cdr3_aa: CASTHYPLLAGRTNEQFF; cdr3_nt: TGTGCCAGCACCCATTACCCCCTACTAGCGGGGAGGACCAATGAGCAGTTCTTC